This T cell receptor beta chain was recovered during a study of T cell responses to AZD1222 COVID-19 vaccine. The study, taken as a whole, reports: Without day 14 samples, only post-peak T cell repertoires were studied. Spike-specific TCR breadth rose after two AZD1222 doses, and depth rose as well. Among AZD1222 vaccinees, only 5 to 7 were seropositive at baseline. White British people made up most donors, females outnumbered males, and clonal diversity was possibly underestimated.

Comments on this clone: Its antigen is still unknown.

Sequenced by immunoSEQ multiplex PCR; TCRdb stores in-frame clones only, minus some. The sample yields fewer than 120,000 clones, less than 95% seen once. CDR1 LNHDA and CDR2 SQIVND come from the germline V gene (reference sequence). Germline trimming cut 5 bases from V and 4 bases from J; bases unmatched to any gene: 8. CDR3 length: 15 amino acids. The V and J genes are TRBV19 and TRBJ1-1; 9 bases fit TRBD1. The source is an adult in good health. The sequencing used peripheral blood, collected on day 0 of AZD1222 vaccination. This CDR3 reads CASSARDRASTEAFF. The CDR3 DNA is TGTGCCAGTAGTGCCCGGGACAGGGCCTCCACTGAAGCTTTCTTT.